A selection of T cell receptor beta chains follows, all from one sample in a study of quantifying T cell responses using KT2 cells. TCRdb reprocessed the UMI-ligation and nested PCR reads via MiXCR and lists one record per CDR3 protein. The table lists tens of thousands of distinct CDR3 sequences, approximately 7% of them singletons. Sequencing input: PBMCs spiked with cells of the T cell clone KT2. The source is a human donor. Both conserved end residues are part of each CDR3. Each record gives: clone size, V gene, CDR3 length, D gene, J gene, CDR3 protein, CDR3 DNA. The D gene is left open where the match is weak. A clone size is listed for some rows: how often the clone was seen (once, few, many), or a class if it is expanded.

NA	TRBV5-1	17	NA	TRBJ1-6	CASSPRGISSYNSPLHF	TGCGCCAGCAGCCCACGAGGGATCAGCTCCTATAATTCACCCCTCCACTTT
many	TRBV20-1	18	NA	TRBJ1-5	CSARDSGEGSIYNQPQHF	TGCAGTGCTAGAGATTCCGGAGAAGGATCTATTTACAATCAGCCCCAGCATTTT
many	TRBV20-1	16	NA	TRBJ2-7	CSARDAPGTTLYEQYF	TGCAGTGCTAGAGATGCACCCGGGACCACTCTCTACGAGCAGTACTTC
NA	TRBV9	14	TRBD1	TRBJ2-7	CASSTRTGGYEQYF	TGTGCCAGCAGCACCCGGACAGGGGGATACGAGCAGTACTTC
few	TRBV6-2/TRBV6-3	13	NA	TRBJ1-2	CASNLRAFYGYTF	TGTGCCAGCAATTTACGGGCGTTTTATGGCTACACCTTC
many	TRBV6-1	14	TRBD1	TRBJ2-5	CASSADRAQETQYF	TGTGCCAGCAGTGCAGACAGGGCCCAAGAGACCCAGTACTTC
few	TRBV7-9	15	TRBD1	TRBJ1-3	CASSPGQGGENTIYF	TGTGCCAGCAGCCCCGGGCAGGGGGGCGAAAACACCATATATTTT
NA	TRBV3-1	15	TRBD2	TRBJ2-5	CASSQDSSGLETQYF	TGTGCCAGCAGCCAAGATTCTAGCGGGCTGGAGACCCAGTACTTC
many	TRBV15	17	TRBD1	TRBJ1-5	CATSKMDRGLGNQPQHF	TGTGCCACCAGCAAAATGGACAGGGGTTTAGGCAATCAGCCCCAGCATTTT
few	TRBV30	19	TRBD1	TRBJ2-1	CACTGEGQGGTKTYNEQFF	TGTGCCTGCACAGGAGAGGGACAGGGGGGAACTAAGACCTACAATGAGCAGTTCTTC
many	TRBV15	14	NA	TRBJ2-5	CATSRVAPEETQYF	TGTGCCACCAGCAGAGTTGCCCCTGAGGAGACCCAGTACTTC
many	TRBV9	16	NA	TRBJ2-5	CASSVEGGGPQETQYF	TGTGCCAGCAGCGTAGAAGGGGGAGGGCCCCAAGAGACCCAGTACTTC
medium-sized	TRBV6-4	15	NA	TRBJ2-3	CASSNDPGSTDTQYF	TGTGCCAGCAGTAACGACCCGGGGAGCACAGATACGCAGTATTTT
few	TRBV25-1	15	TRBD1	TRBJ1-2	CASSARQGPYYGYTF	TGTGCCAGCAGTGCCCGACAGGGTCCCTACTATGGCTACACCTTC
many	TRBV13	14	NA	TRBJ1-4	CASSSRSQNEKLFF	TGTGCCAGCAGCTCCCGCAGCCAGAATGAAAAACTGTTTTTT
NA	TRBV4-2	19	TRBD2	TRBJ2-7	CASSQDSPPTSGRAYEQYF	TGTGCCAGCAGCCAAGATTCCCCCCCGACTAGCGGGAGGGCGTACGAGCAGTACTTC
NA	TRBV29-1	10	NA	TRBJ2-1	CSVEWTRQFF	TGCAGCGTTGAGTGGACTCGTCAGTTCTTC
many	TRBV6-2/TRBV6-3	14	TRBD1	TRBJ2-5	CASQRDRGMETQYF	TGTGCCAGTCAGCGAGACAGGGGCATGGAGACCCAGTACTTC
few	TRBV28	15	TRBD1	TRBJ1-5	CASSLGQASNQPQHF	TGTGCCAGCAGTCTCGGACAGGCAAGCAATCAGCCCCAGCATTTT
many	TRBV5-1	12	NA	TRBJ2-7	CASSFEGTEQYF	TGCGCCAGCAGCTTCGAGGGGACCGAGCAGTACTTC
many	TRBV10-3	12	NA	TRBJ1-1	CAISEIGSEAFF	TGTGCCATCAGTGAGATAGGGTCTGAAGCTTTCTTT
many	TRBV28	12	NA	TRBJ1-5	CASSLINQPQHF	TGTGCCAGCAGTTTGATCAATCAGCCCCAGCATTTT
many	TRBV20-1	11	NA	TRBJ2-3	CSAAATDTQYF	TGCAGTGCGGCGGCCACAGATACGCAGTATTTT
many	TRBV27	15	NA	TRBJ2-7	CASSLDGTSSYEQYF	TGTGCCAGCAGTTTGGACGGGACAAGCTCCTACGAGCAGTACTTC
many	TRBV4-1	16	NA	TRBJ1-2	CASSQPRTGRPYGYTF	TGCGCCAGCAGCCAGCCCCGTACGGGAAGGCCCTATGGCTACACCTTC
few	TRBV12-3/TRBV12-4	13	NA	TRBJ1-5	CASSRGGDQPQHF	TGTGCCAGCAGTCGAGGAGGTGATCAGCCCCAGCATTTT
many	TRBV12-3/TRBV12-4	13	NA	TRBJ2-5	CASSPGGQETQYF	TGTGCCAGCAGTCCTGGGGGGCAAGAGACCCAGTACTTC
NA	TRBV6-2/TRBV6-3	15	NA	TRBJ1-2	CASRRPRDKPSGYTF	TGTGCCAGCAGAAGACCCAGGGACAAACCTAGCGGCTACACCTTC
many	TRBV3-1	12	NA	TRBJ2-7	CASSQSPREQYF	TGTGCCAGCAGCCAATCCCCTAGGGAGCAGTACTTC